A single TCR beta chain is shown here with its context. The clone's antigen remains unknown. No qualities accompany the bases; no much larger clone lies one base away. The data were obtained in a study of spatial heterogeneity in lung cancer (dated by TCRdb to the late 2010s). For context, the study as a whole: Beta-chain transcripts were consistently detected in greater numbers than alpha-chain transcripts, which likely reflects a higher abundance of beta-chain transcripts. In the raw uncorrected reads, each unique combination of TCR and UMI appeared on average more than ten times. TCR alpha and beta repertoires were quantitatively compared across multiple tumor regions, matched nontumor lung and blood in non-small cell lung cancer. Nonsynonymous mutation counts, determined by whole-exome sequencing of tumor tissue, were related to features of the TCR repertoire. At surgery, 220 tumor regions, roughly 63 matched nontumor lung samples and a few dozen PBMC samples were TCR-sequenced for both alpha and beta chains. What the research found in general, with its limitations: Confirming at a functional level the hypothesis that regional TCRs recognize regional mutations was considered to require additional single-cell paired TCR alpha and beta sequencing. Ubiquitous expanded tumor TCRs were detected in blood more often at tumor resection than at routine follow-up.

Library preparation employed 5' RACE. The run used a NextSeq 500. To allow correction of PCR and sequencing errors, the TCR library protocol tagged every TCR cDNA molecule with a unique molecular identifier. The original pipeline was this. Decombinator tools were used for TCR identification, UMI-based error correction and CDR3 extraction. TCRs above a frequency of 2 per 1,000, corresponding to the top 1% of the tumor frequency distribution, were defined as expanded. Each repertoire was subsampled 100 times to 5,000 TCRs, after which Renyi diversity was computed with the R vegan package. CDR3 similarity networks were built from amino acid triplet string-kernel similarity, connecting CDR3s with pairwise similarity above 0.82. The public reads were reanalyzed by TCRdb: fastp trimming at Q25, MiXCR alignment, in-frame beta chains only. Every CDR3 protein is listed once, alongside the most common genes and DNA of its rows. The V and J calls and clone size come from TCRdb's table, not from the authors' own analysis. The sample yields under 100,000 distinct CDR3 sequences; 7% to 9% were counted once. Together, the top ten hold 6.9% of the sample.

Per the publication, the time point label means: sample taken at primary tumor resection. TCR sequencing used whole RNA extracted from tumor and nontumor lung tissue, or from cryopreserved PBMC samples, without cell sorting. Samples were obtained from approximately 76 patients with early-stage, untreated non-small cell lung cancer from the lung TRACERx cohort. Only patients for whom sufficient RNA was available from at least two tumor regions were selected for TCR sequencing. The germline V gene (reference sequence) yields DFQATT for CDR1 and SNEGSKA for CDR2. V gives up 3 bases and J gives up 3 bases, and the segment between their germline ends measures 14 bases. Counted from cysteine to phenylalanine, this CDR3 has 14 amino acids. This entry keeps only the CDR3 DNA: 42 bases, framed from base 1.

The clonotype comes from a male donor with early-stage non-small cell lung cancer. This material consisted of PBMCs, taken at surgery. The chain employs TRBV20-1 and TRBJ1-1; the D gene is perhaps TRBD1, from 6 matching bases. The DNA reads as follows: TGCAGTGCTAGGCCACCCAGGGGCCACACTGAAGCTTTCTTT. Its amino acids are CSARPPRGHTEAFF.